The source of this T cell receptor beta chain is a study of shared clonotypes between healthy human individuals. CDR3 size: 14 residues. CDR1 and CDR2 from the germline V gene are ENHRY and SYGVKD. The junction had 8 bases not matched to a gene; V was cut back by 8 bases and J by 3 bases. Each subset's genomic DNA was split evenly across several immunoSEQ plates. The sequencing of unsorted PBMC DNA took place on ten immunoSEQ deep assay plates. Produced via immunoSEQ multiplex PCR; TCRdb's table is partial and in-frame only. The sample has about 480,000 clones, 79% seen once. This clonotype originated in a woman aged 35 to 49 in good health. Some clones in this sample may be carry-over from other donors' samples. The chain joins TRBV10-3 to TRBJ2-5; TRBD2 aligns across 8 bases. Material: PBMCs. CDR3 in DNA: TGTGCCATCGGACGAGCGGGAGCTGAAGAGACCCAGTACTTC. Protein sequence: CAIGRAGAEETQYF.